These T cell receptor beta chains were read from a single sample in a study of blood T cell repertoires in COVID-19. The data were produced by immunoSEQ multiplex PCR, yet TCRdb's version contains in-frame clones alone and is incomplete. The sample includes around 73,000 clones, 65% to 85% of them seen just once. The source material was peripheral blood. The receptors derive from a human donor in a cohort sampled during active COVID-19. Both conserved end residues are part of each CDR3. Each record gives: J gene, V gene, D gene, clone size, CDR3 protein, CDR3 DNA. D genes are given only for firm matches. Clone sizes are given selectively: once, few, many, or a class where the clone is expanded.

j_call: TRBJ2-4; v_call: TRBV6-5; d_call: .; clone_size: .; cdr3_aa: CASSLQIAKNIQYF; cdr3_nt: TGTGCCAGCAGTCTCCAGATAGCCAAAAACATTCAGTACTTC
j_call: TRBJ2-7; v_call: TRBV6-2/TRBV6-3; d_call: .; clone_size: .; cdr3_aa: CASSTEGFEQYF; cdr3_nt: TGTGCCAGCAGTACGGAGGGGTTCGAGCAGTACTTC
j_call: TRBJ1-1; v_call: TRBV19; d_call: .; clone_size: .; cdr3_aa: CASRSGLGLSGNTEAFF; cdr3_nt: TGTGCCAGTAGATCGGGGTTGGGACTTTCAGGGAACACTGAAGCTTTCTTT
j_call: TRBJ2-7; v_call: TRBV28; d_call: TRBD1; clone_size: .; cdr3_aa: CASSSPAGQGGSEQYF; cdr3_nt: TGTGCCAGCAGTTCTCCCGCGGGACAGGGTGGATCCGAGCAGTACTTC
j_call: TRBJ2-2; v_call: TRBV18; d_call: TRBD2; clone_size: .; cdr3_aa: CASSPVASGKNTGELFF; cdr3_nt: TGTGCCAGCTCCCCGGTGGCTAGCGGGAAGAACACCGGGGAGCTGTTTTTT
j_call: TRBJ2-7; v_call: TRBV11-2; d_call: .; clone_size: .; cdr3_aa: CASTPGPSYYEQYF; cdr3_nt: TGTGCCAGCACCCCTGGGCCTAGCTACTACGAGCAGTACTTC
j_call: TRBJ1-5; v_call: TRBV28; d_call: TRBD1; clone_size: .; cdr3_aa: CASSLVGTEPQHF; cdr3_nt: TGTGCCAGCAGTTTAGTAGGGACAGAACCCCAGCATTTT
j_call: TRBJ2-1; v_call: TRBV7-9; d_call: .; clone_size: .; cdr3_aa: CATRRGAYNEQFF; cdr3_nt: TGTGCCACCCGGAGGGGAGCCTACAATGAGCAGTTCTTC
j_call: TRBJ2-1; v_call: TRBV28; d_call: TRBD2; clone_size: .; cdr3_aa: CASSSRLAGGNEQFF; cdr3_nt: TGTGCCAGCAGTTCCAGACTAGCGGGGGGCAATGAGCAGTTCTTC
j_call: TRBJ2-1; v_call: TRBV5-1; d_call: TRBD2; clone_size: .; cdr3_aa: CASSPIAGGYNEQFF; cdr3_nt: TGCGCCAGCAGCCCGATAGCGGGGGGGTACAATGAGCAGTTCTTC
j_call: TRBJ2-7; v_call: TRBV19; d_call: .; clone_size: .; cdr3_aa: CASSIRQGYEQYF; cdr3_nt: TGTGCCAGTAGTATACGTCAGGGCTACGAGCAGTACTTC
j_call: TRBJ2-1; v_call: TRBV6-5; d_call: TRBD1; clone_size: once; cdr3_aa: CASSLRDSANNEQFF; cdr3_nt: TGTGCCAGCAGTTTACGGGACAGTGCCAACAATGAGCAGTTCTTC
j_call: TRBJ2-3; v_call: TRBV7-2; d_call: TRBD2; clone_size: .; cdr3_aa: CASSLVALAGGPVPDTQYF; cdr3_nt: TGTGCCAGCAGCTTAGTTGCCCTAGCGGGGGGGCCGGTCCCAGATACGCAGTATTTT
j_call: TRBJ1-5; v_call: TRBV28; d_call: .; clone_size: once; cdr3_aa: CAIRSGGGNQPQHF; cdr3_nt: TGTGCCATTAGGTCGGGGGGTGGCAATCAGCCCCAGCATTTT
j_call: TRBJ1-4; v_call: TRBV29-1; d_call: .; clone_size: .; cdr3_aa: CSALTAYEKLFF; cdr3_nt: TGCAGCGCCCTAACAGCTTATGAAAAACTGTTTTTT
j_call: TRBJ2-4; v_call: TRBV12-3/TRBV12-4; d_call: .; clone_size: .; cdr3_aa: CASSAAQNIQYF; cdr3_nt: TGTGCCAGCAGCGCTGCGCAAAACATTCAGTACTTC
j_call: TRBJ2-3; v_call: TRBV7-7; d_call: TRBD2; clone_size: .; cdr3_aa: CASSRGLADTDTQYF; cdr3_nt: TGTGCCAGCAGCAGGGGACTAGCGGACACAGATACGCAGTATTTT
j_call: TRBJ2-1; v_call: TRBV5-1; d_call: TRBD2; clone_size: .; cdr3_aa: CASSRGPRSLAGNYNEQFF; cdr3_nt: TGCGCCAGCAGCCGCGGCCCAAGAAGTCTAGCGGGGAACTACAATGAGCAGTTCTTC
j_call: TRBJ2-7; v_call: TRBV27; d_call: TRBD1; clone_size: .; cdr3_aa: CASRGTGDNYEQYF; cdr3_nt: TGTGCCAGCAGGGGGACAGGGGACAACTACGAGCAGTACTTC